This TCR beta chain was recorded in a study of T cell responses to AZD1222 COVID-19 vaccine. General study findings and limits: Distributed over spike, vaccine-associated CD4 TCRs predominated at 160-218 and 743-854. At baseline, just a handful of AZD1222 recipients tested seropositive. An increase in Spike-specific TCR breadth and depth was observed after two AZD1222 doses.

Some clones are missing from TCRdb's copy, which holds only in-frame ones; the method was immunoSEQ multiplex PCR. The table records 150,000 to 200,000 clones, 90% to 95% of them present only once. V trimming: 8 bases; J trimming: 9 bases; junction bases outside the gene matches: 11. CDR3 length: 14 residues. CDR1 is MNHNY, CDR2 SVGAGI, per germline (reference sequence). To note about this clone: Its antigen is undetermined.

The sample consisted of peripheral blood, taken on day 0 of AZD1222 vaccination. The source of this sequence is an adult in good health. The chain uses TRBV6-6 and TRBJ2-7; 12 bases match TRBD2. CDR3 bases: TGTGCCAGCCCACCTAGCGGGAGGGCCGCCGGGCAGTACTTC. Protein product: CASPPSGRAAGQYF.